This T cell receptor beta chain was sequenced for a study of beta chain features in type 1 diabetes. Broader study findings: Here, the possible influence of HLA type (on TCRB rearrangement) remained unresolved. Across all four CD4+ subsets, people with type 1 diabetes showed modestly shorter TCRB CDR3s.

This CDR3 is built from 15 residues. The V gene end was trimmed by 10 bases and the J gene end by 6 bases; junction bases not matched to a gene: 13. The germline V gene has CDR1 MNHNY and CDR2 SVGAGI (reference sequence). A word on this clone: The antigen remains undetermined.

On average, the one heparinised blood draw given by each donor was about 120 mL. CD4+ cells of the naive, central memory, regulatory and stem cell-like memory types were sorted via CD45RO/CCR7/CD25/CD127/CD95/CD27. TCRB transcripts that were expressed got sequenced, as all of the isolated RNA had been reverse transcribed. TCRdb's copy holds only in-frame clones and misses some; the assay was immunoSEQ multiplex PCR. This table has 130,000 to 150,000 clones, roughly an eighth appearing once. Sample: central memory CD4+ T cells from blood. The source of this sequence is a young man with type 1 diabetes. This chain connects TRBV6-6 to TRBJ2-3, with TRBD2 matching 10 bases. The CDR3 sequence: CATRTSGIRGDTQYF. The CDR3 DNA is TGTGCCACCAGGACTAGCGGCATCCGCGGGGATACGCAGTATTTT.